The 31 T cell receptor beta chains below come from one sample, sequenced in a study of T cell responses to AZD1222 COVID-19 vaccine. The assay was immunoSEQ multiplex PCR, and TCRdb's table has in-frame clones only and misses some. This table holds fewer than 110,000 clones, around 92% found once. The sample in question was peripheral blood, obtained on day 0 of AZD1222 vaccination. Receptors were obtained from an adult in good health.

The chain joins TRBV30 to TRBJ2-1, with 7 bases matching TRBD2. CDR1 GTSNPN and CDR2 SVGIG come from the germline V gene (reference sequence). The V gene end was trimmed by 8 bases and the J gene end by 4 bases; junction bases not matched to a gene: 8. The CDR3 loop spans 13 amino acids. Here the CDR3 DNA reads TGTGCCCTACGTTTAGCGGGTTACAATGAGCAGTTCTTC. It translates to CALRLAGYNEQFF.

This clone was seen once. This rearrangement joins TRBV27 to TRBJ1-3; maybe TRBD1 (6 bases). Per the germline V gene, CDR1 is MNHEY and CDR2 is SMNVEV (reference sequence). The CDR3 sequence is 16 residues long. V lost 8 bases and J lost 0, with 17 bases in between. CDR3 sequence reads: CASRPSGHPSGNTIYF. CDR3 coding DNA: TGTGCCAGCCGCCCGTCGGGACACCCCTCTGGAAACACCATATATTTT.

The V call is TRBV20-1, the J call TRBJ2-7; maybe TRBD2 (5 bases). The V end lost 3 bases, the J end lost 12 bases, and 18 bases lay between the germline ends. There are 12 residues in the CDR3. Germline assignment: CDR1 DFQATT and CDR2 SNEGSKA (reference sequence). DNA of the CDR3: TGCAGTGCTAGTAGCGACACCGTCTCCCTGTACTTC. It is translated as CSASSDTVSLYF.

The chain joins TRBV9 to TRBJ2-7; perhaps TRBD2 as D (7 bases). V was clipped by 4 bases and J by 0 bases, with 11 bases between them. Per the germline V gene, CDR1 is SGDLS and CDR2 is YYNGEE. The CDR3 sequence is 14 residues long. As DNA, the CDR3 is TGTGCCAGCAGCCCGGGGGGCGACTCCTACGAGCAGTACTTC. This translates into CASSPGGDSYEQYF.

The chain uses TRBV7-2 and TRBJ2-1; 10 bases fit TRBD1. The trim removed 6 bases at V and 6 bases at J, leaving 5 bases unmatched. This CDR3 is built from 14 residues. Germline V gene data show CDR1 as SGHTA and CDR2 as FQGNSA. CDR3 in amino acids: CASRGTGVLNEQFF. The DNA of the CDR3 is TGTGCCAGCAGGGGGACAGGGGTACTCAATGAGCAGTTCTTC. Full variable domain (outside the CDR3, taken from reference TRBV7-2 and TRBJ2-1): GAGVSQSPSNKVTEKGKDVELRCDPISGHTALYWYRQSLGQGLEFLIYFQGNSAPDKSGLPSDRFSAERTGGSVSTLTIQRTQQEDSAVYLCASRGTGVLNEQFFGPGTRLTVL.

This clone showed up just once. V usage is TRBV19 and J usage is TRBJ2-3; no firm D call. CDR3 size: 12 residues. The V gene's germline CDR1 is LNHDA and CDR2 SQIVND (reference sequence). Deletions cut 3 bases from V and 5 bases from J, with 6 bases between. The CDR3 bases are TGTGCCAGTAGTATGGGTGTAGATACGCAGTATTTT. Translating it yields CASSMGVDTQYF.

The CDR3 region has the DNA TGTGCCAGCAGACCTCATAGGTCTGAAGCTTTCTTT. Its translation is CASRPHRSEAFF. This sequence joins TRBV11-2 and TRBJ1-1; no clear D. Trimming cost V 6 bases and J 6 bases, with 11 bases left between them. The CDR3 is 12 residues long. CDR1 and CDR2 (germline): SGHAT, FQNNGV. The complete variable domain, with remaining parts taken from reference TRBV11-2 and TRBJ1-1, reads EAGVAQSPRYKIIEKRQSVAFWCNPISGHATLYWYQQILGQGPKLLIQFQNNGVVDDSQLPKDRFSAERLKGVDSTLKIQPAKLEDSAVYLCASRPHRSEAFFGQGTRLTVV.

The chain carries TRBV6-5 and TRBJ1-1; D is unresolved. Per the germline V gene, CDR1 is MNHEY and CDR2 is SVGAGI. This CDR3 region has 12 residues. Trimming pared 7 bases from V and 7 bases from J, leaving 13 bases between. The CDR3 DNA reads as TGTGCCAGCACCAGCAGAGGTAGTGAAGCTTTCTTT. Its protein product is CASTSRGSEAFF.

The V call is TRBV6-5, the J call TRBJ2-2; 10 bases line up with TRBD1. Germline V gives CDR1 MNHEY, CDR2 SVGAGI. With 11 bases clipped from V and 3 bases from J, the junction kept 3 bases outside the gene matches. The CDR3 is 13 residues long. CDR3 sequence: CAWGTGDTGELFF. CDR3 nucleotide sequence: TGTGCCTGGGGGACAGGGGACACCGGGGAGCTGTTTTTT.

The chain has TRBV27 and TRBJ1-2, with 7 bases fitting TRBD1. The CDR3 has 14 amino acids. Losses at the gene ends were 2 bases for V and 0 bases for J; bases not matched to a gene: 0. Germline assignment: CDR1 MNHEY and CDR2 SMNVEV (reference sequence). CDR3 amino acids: CASSLGTANYGYTF. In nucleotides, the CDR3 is TGTGCCAGCAGTTTAGGGACAGCTAACTATGGCTACACCTTC.

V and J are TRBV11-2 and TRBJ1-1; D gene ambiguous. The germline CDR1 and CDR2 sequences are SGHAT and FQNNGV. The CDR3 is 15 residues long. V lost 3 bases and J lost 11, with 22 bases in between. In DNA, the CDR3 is TGTGCCAGCAGCTTGGGGATATTCCCACCCGTCCGTGCTTTCTTT. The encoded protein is CASSLGIFPPVRAFF.

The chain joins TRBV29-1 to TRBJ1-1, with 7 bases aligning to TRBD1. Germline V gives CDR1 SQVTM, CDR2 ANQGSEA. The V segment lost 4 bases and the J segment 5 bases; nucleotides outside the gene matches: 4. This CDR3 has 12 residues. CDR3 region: CSVGQGVTEAFF. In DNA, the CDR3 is TGCAGCGTTGGTCAGGGGGTGACTGAAGCTTTCTTT.

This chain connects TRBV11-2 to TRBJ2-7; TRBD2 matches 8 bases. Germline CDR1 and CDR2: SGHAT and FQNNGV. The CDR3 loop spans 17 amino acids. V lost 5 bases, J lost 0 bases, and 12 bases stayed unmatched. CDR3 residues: CASSALGLAGLSYEQYF. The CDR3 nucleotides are TGTGCCAGCAGCGCCCTAGGTCTAGCGGGCCTCTCCTACGAGCAGTACTTC.

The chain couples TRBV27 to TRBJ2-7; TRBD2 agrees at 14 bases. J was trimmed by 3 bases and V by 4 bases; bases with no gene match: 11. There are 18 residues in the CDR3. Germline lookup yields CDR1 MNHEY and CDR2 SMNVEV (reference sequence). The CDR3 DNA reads TGTGCCAGCAGTTCCCCGGGACTAGCGGGAGAAACGGTCTACGAGCAGTACTTC. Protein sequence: CASSSPGLAGETVYEQYF.

The CDR3 sequence is CASRPSGTTDTQYF. CDR3 nucleotides: TGTGCCAGCAGACCTAGCGGAACCACAGATACGCAGTATTTT. This chain uses TRBV11-1 with TRBJ2-3, with TRBD2 matching 7 bases. The CDR3 is made up of 14 amino acids. V shed 6 bases and J 2 bases; nucleotides not matched to a gene: 5. Germline V gene sequence: CDR1 SGHAT, CDR2 FQDESV (reference sequence).

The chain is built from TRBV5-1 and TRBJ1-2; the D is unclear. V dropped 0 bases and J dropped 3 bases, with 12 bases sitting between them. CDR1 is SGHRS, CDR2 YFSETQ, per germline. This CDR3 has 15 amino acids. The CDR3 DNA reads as TGCGCCAGCAGCTTGGGGCTAGCGCAGGACTATGGCTACACCTTC. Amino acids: CASSLGLAQDYGYTF.

The CDR3 sequence: CATSRRTANTGELFF. CDR3 nucleotides: TGTGCCACCAGCAGACGGACAGCCAACACCGGGGAGCTGTTTTTT. The V call is TRBV15, the J call TRBJ2-2, with a tentative D call TRBD1 (6 bases). Trimming removed 2 bases at V and 2 bases at J, with 9 bases between. This CDR3 is built from 15 residues. In germline, CDR1 is LNHNV, CDR2 YYDKDF (reference sequence).

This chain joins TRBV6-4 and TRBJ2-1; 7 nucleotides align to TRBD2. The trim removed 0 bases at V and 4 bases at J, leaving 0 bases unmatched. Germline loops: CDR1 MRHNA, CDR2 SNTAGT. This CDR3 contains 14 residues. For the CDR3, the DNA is TGTGCCAGCAGTGACTCTAGCGGGTACAATGAGCAGTTCTTC. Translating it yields CASSDSSGYNEQFF.

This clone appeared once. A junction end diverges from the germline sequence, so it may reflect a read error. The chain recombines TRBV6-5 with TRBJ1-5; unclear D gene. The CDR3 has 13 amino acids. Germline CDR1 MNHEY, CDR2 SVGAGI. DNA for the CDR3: TGTGCCAGCAGTGACTCCGGTGTGCCTGGTCAGCATTTT. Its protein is CASSDSGVPGQHF.

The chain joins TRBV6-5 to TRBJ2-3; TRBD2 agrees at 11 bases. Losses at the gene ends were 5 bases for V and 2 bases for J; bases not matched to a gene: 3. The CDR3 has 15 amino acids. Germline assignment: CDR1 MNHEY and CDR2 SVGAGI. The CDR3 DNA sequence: TGTGCCAGCAGTCTAGCGGGGGGCTTCACAGATACGCAGTATTTT. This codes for CASSLAGGFTDTQYF.

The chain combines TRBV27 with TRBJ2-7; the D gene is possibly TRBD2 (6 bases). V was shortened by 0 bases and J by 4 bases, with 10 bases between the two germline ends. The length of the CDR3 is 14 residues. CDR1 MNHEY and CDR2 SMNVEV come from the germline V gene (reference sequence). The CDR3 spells CASSLSWGLYEQYF. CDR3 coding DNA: TGTGCCAGCAGTTTATCGTGGGGACTGTACGAGCAGTACTTC.

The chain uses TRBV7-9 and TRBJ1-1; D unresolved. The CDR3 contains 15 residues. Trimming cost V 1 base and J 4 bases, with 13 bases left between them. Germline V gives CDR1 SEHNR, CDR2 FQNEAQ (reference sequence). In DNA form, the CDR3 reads TGTGCCAGCAGCTTAGAGGGCAGTGTTGGCACTGAAGCTTTCTTT. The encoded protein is CASSLEGSVGTEAFF.

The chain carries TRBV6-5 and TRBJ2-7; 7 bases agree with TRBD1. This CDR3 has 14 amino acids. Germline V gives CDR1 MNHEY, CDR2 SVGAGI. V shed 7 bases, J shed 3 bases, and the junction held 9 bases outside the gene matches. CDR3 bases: TGTGCCAGCAAACGGACAGGAGACTACTACGAGCAGTACTTC. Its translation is CASKRTGDYYEQYF.

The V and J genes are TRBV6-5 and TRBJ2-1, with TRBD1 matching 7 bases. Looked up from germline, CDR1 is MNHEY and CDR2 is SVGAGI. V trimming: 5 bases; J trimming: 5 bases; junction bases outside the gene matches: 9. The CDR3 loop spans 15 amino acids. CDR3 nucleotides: TGTGCCAGCAGTAGCGCCCTCAGGGGGAACAATGAGCAGTTCTTC. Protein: CASSSALRGNNEQFF.

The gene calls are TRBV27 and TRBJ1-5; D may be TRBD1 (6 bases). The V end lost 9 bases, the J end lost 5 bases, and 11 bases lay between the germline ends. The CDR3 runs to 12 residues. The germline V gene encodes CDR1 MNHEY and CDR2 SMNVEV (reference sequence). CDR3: CASRGMDQPQHF. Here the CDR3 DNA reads TGTGCCAGTAGGGGGATGGATCAGCCCCAGCATTTT.

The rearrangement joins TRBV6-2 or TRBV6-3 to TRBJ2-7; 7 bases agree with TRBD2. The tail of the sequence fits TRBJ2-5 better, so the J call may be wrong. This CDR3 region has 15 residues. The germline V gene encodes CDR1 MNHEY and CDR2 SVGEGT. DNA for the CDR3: TGTGCCAGCAGCCAAACCGGGACTATCCAAGAGACCCAGTACTTC. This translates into CASSQTGTIQETQYF.

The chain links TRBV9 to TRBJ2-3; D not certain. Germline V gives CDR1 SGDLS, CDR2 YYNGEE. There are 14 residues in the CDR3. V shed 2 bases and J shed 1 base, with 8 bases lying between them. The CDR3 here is CASSVYHGTDTQYF. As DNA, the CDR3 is TGTGCCAGCAGCGTTTACCACGGCACAGATACGCAGTATTTT.

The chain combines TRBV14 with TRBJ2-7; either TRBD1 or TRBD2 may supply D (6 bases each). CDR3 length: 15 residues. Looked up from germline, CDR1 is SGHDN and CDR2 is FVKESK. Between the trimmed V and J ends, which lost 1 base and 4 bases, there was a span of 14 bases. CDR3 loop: CASSQVRGPVYEQYF. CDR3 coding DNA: TGTGCCAGCAGCCAAGTCCGGGGGCCCGTATACGAGCAGTACTTC.

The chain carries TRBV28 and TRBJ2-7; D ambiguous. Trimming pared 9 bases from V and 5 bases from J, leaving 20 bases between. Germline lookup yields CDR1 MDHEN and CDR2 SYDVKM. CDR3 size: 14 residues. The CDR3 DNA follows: TGTGCCAGTCCCTTAGTGGTAGTCAAGAACGAGCAGTACTTC. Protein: CASPLVVVKNEQYF.

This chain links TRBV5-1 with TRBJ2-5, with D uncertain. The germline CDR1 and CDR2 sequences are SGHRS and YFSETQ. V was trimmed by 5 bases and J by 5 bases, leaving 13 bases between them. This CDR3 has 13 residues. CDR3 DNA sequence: TGCGCCAGCAGTCGTGGCGCATGGGAGACCCAGTACTTC. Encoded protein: CASSRGAWETQYF.

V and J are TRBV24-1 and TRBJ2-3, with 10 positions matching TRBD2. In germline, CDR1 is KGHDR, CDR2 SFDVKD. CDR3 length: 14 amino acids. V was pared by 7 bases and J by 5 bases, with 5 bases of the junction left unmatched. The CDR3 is CATRSSGRLDTQYF. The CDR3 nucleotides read TGTGCCACCAGGAGTAGCGGGAGGCTAGATACGCAGTATTTT.